The 29 T cell receptor beta chains below were found in one sample sequenced in a study of cytomegalovirus exposure and HLA in healthy donors. Primers: 60 Vbeta forward and 13 Jbeta reverse. Here immunoSEQ multiplex PCR was the method, and the copy in TCRdb shows in-frame clones only, minus some. The table lists 90,000 to 120,000 clones, 60% to 80% of them singletons. The material sequenced was PBMCs. All receptors come from a man aged 55 to 70 in good health and CMV-seropositive.

This chain connects TRBV5-1 to TRBJ2-5; a weak D match, TRBD1 (5 bases). The CDR3 loop spans 14 amino acids. The germline V and J ends were trimmed by 1 base and 3 bases, with 10 bases remaining between them. Germline V CDR1 and CDR2: SGHRS, YFSETQ. The CDR3 region has the DNA TGCGCCAGCAGCTTGATAGGGGCTGAAGAGACCCAGTACTTC. This sequence encodes CASSLIGAEETQYF.

The chain links TRBV5-1 to TRBJ2-1; D might be TRBD1 (7 bases). Germline V CDR1 and CDR2: SGHRS, YFSETQ. CDR3 length: 15 residues. Deletions cut 1 base from V and 8 bases from J, with 16 bases between. The CDR3 bases are TGCGCCAGCAGCTTGAAACCAGGGGGGTTCGATGAGCAGTTCTTC. It translates to CASSLKPGGFDEQFF.

The V and J genes are TRBV12-5 and TRBJ1-2; a possible D gene is TRBD1 (6 bases). The CDR3 has 13 residues. Trimming shortened V by 4 bases and J by 4 bases, and 10 bases separated the two germline ends. Germline V gene lookup returns CDR1 LGHNT and CDR2 FRNRAP. CDR3 in amino acids: CASGWKDSYGYTF. The CDR3 DNA is TGTGCTAGTGGTTGGAAGGACAGCTATGGCTACACCTTC. The variable domain in full, with the rest retrieved from reference TRBV12-5 and TRBJ1-2, is DARVTQTPRHKVTEMGQEVTMRCQPILGHNTVFWYRQTMMQGLELLAYFRNRAPLDDSGMPKDRFSAEMPDATLATLKIQPSEPRDSAVYFCASGWKDSYGYTFGSGTRLTVV.

The chain carries TRBV9 and TRBJ2-5; TRBD2 matches 7 bases. The DNA end is a closer match to TRBJ2-7, so the J assignment may be wrong. Germline-derived CDR1 and CDR2 are SGDLS and YYNGEE. CDR3 size: 15 residues. The CDR3 DNA reads as TGTGCCAGCAGCGTAGAAGAAGCGGGGAGTTACGAGCAGTACTTC. Its translation is CASSVEEAGSYEQYF.

The chain links TRBV9 to TRBJ1-2; D gene ambiguous. This CDR3 has 15 residues. Trimming removed 5 bases from V and 4 bases from J, with 18 bases in between. Germline values: CDR1 SGDLS, CDR2 YYNGEE. This CDR3 reads CASSESPREVYGYTF. CDR3 nucleotide sequence: TGTGCCAGCAGTGAAAGTCCCCGCGAGGTCTATGGCTACACCTTC.

The chain carries TRBV6-6 and TRBJ1-1; 10 bases are shared with TRBD1. The V gene's germline CDR1 is MNHNY and CDR2 SVGAGI (reference sequence). Trimming cost V 2 bases and J 4 bases; bases outside gene matches: 4. CDR3 size: 15 residues. The CDR3 bases are TGTGCCAGCAGTTACGCGGGACAGGGGAGCACTGAAGCTTTCTTT. Its protein product is CASSYAGQGSTEAFF.

The chain employs TRBV5-1 and TRBJ1-4; unclear D gene. The germline V gene has CDR1 SGHRS and CDR2 YFSETQ. This CDR3 has 15 amino acids. Trimming removed 4 bases from V and 2 bases from J, with 12 bases in between. The CDR3 nucleotides read TGCGCCAGCAGCGCCTTTCCGGGTACTAATGAAAAACTGTTTTTT. It specifies CASSAFPGTNEKLFF.

This clone has only a few counts. V usage is TRBV5-6 and J usage is TRBJ2-4, with 8 positions matching TRBD2. The V and J ends lost 4 bases and 9 bases, in that order; junction bases with no gene match: 6. CDR1 and CDR2 from the germline V gene are SGHDT and YYEEEE. This CDR3 spans 13 amino acids. The CDR3 sequence: CASSPDRGGIQYF. CDR3 nucleotides: TGTGCCAGCAGCCCGGACCGGGGGGGCATTCAGTACTTC.

The chain recombines TRBV28 with TRBJ1-2; 12 bases align to TRBD1. Germline CDR1 is MDHEN and CDR2 is SYDVKM. V was clipped by 3 bases and J by 3 bases; unmatched bases: 5. The CDR3 is 16 amino acids. The CDR3 loop is CASSFQGQGAYYGYTF. In nucleotides, the CDR3 is TGTGCCAGCAGTTTCCAGGGACAGGGGGCGTACTATGGCTACACCTTC.

The CDR3 sequence is CASTPQPGLPQLRNIQYF. The CDR3 DNA sequence: TGTGCCAGCACCCCCCAACCGGGACTCCCCCAGTTGAGAAACATTCAGTACTTC. The gene calls are TRBV5-4 and TRBJ2-4; tentatively, D is TRBD2 (6 bases). CDR3 length: 18 residues. Germline CDR1 SGHNT, CDR2 YYREEE (reference sequence). The germline V and J ends were trimmed by 6 bases and 6 bases, with 28 bases remaining between them.

The CDR3 coding sequence is TGTGCCAGCAGCCTACTTACCTCTGGGGCCAACGTCCTGACTTTC. It specifies CASSLLTSGANVLTF. The chain carries TRBV5-6 and TRBJ2-6; D not certain. The CDR3 totals 15 residues. The germline gives CDR1 SGHDT, CDR2 YYEEEE. V gave up 4 bases and J gave up 0 bases, with 8 bases separating them.

This clone came up many times. This sequence joins TRBV4-1 and TRBJ1-2; tentative D call: TRBD1 (5 bases). Germline V gene lookup returns CDR1 MGHRA and CDR2 YSYEKL. This CDR3 contains 14 residues. V was shortened by 5 bases and J by 5 bases, with 15 bases between the two germline ends. CDR3: CASSAWQGPYGYTF. The CDR3 DNA follows: TGCGCCAGCAGCGCTTGGCAGGGTCCGTATGGCTACACCTTC.

The rearrangement joins TRBV7-2 to TRBJ2-3; TRBD2 aligns across 10 bases. V dropped 1 base and J dropped 7; count of bases not matched to a gene: 8. From germline, CDR1 is SGHTA and CDR2 FQGNSA. The CDR3 is 16 residues long. The CDR3 DNA is TGTGCCAGCAGCTTAGTTGATTCTAGCGGGGGCTATACGCAGTATTTT. Translation: CASSLVDSSGGYTQYF.

The chain carries TRBV25-1 and TRBJ1-2; weak D call: TRBD1 (5 bases). The ends were cut back, 4 bases at V and 4 bases at J, with 13 bases in the middle. Per the germline V gene, CDR1 is MGHDK and CDR2 is SYGVNS. This CDR3 region has 14 residues. CDR3 protein: CASSAFTGPYGYTF. The CDR3 DNA sequence: TGTGCCAGCAGTGCCTTTACAGGTCCCTATGGCTACACCTTC.

The J gene is TRBJ2-5, the V gene TRBV7-8; weak D call: TRBD1 (6 bases). Trimming took off 2 bases at V and 4 bases at J, with 8 bases between the two ends. CDR3 size: 13 residues. Germline CDR1 and CDR2: SGHVS and FQNEAQ. CDR3 sequence: CASSLNRVETQYF. The CDR3 nucleotides are TGTGCCAGCAGCTTAAACAGGGTAGAGACCCAGTACTTC.

The chain employs TRBV7-8 and TRBJ2-1; TRBD2 agrees at 10 bases. In germline, CDR1 is SGHVS, CDR2 FQNEAQ. The CDR3 has 16 residues. Trimming took 1 base from V and 12 from J; bases not matched to a gene: 12. This CDR3 reads CASSLGGPAGGPGQFF. DNA of the CDR3: TGTGCCAGCAGCTTAGGGGGTCCAGCGGGGGGGCCCGGGCAGTTCTTC.

This clone has more than one count but fewer than ten. The rearrangement links TRBV9 to TRBJ1-3; D might be TRBD1 (6 bases). The CDR3 consists of 15 residues. V dropped 0 bases and J dropped 4 bases, with 11 bases sitting between them. CDR1 and CDR2 from the germline V gene are SGDLS and YYNGEE. The DNA for the CDR3 is TGTGCCAGCAGCGTAGCTTCACAGGGAGGAAACACCATATATTTT. Translating gives CASSVASQGGNTIYF. The full variable domain, rest sourced from reference TRBV9 and TRBJ1-3, is DSGVTQTPKHLITATGQRVTLRCSPRSGDLSVYWYQQSLDQGLQFLIQYYNGEERAKGNILERFSAQQFPDLHSELNLSSLELGDSALYFCASSVASQGGNTIYFGEGSWLTVV.

The chain couples TRBV18 to TRBJ2-3; D call uncertain. The CDR3 sequence is 14 residues long. Per the germline V gene, CDR1 is KGHSH and CDR2 is LQKENI. Deletions cut 3 bases from V and 0 bases from J, with 7 bases between. CDR3 bases: TGTGCCAGCTCACCGTACAAGAGCACAGATACGCAGTATTTT. This encodes CASSPYKSTDTQYF. Variable domain in full (rest from reference TRBV18 and TRBJ2-3): NAGVMQNPRHLVRRRGQEARLRCSPMKGHSHVYWYRQLPEEGLKFMVYLQKENIIDESGMPKERFSAEFPKEGPSILRIQQVVRGDSAAYFCASSPYKSTDTQYFGPGTRLTVL.

V is TRBV11-3 and J is TRBJ1-3; D is unclear. The germline gives CDR1 SGHNT, CDR2 YENEEA. The CDR3 spans 13 residues. V lost 3 bases to trimming and J lost 2 bases, with 5 bases between them. This chain's CDR3 is CASSFYPGNTIYF. The CDR3 bases are TGTGCCAGCAGCTTCTACCCTGGAAACACCATATATTTT.

The rearrangement links TRBV11-2 to TRBJ1-1, with no clear D. The germline gives CDR1 SGHAT, CDR2 FQNNGV. The CDR3 runs to 13 residues. V was cut by 5 bases and J by 7 bases, with 14 bases left in between. The CDR3: CASSPDYRSEAFF. CDR3 bases: TGTGCCAGCAGCCCGGATTATAGGAGTGAAGCTTTCTTT. Based on the CDR3 plus reference TRBV11-2 and TRBJ1-1, the full variable domain is EAGVAQSPRYKIIEKRQSVAFWCNPISGHATLYWYQQILGQGPKLLIQFQNNGVVDDSQLPKDRFSAERLKGVDSTLKIQPAKLEDSAVYLCASSPDYRSEAFFGQGTRLTVV.

The CDR3 loop reads CASNRGSRMNTEAFF. The CDR3 DNA is TGTGCCAGCAACAGGGGGTCGAGGATGAACACTGAAGCTTTCTTT. The chain employs TRBV27 and TRBJ1-1; TRBD1 aligns across 8 bases. With V trimmed by 7 bases and J by 0 bases, 7 bases remained unmatched. There are 15 residues in the CDR3. Germline V gives CDR1 MNHEY, CDR2 SMNVEV (reference sequence).

This clone has a handful of counts. This chain joins TRBV7-9 and TRBJ1-3; D perhaps matches TRBD1 (6 bases). The CDR3 contains 16 residues. Per the germline V gene, CDR1 is SEHNR and CDR2 is FQNEAQ (reference sequence). V lost 5 bases, J lost 0 bases, and 14 bases lay in between. CDR3 sequence: CASSETGGSSGNTIYF. CDR3 DNA: TGTGCCAGCAGCGAAACGGGGGGCAGCTCTGGAAACACCATATATTTT.

The CDR3 nucleotides read TGTGCCAGCAGTGAAGCAACAGGGAAGAGGCACGAGCAGTACTTC. Translating it yields CASSEATGKRHEQYF. This chain uses TRBV6-1 with TRBJ2-5; perhaps TRBD1 as D (6 bases). Matching the DNA end better, TRBJ2-7 makes the J call doubtful. The germline V gene encodes CDR1 MNHNS and CDR2 SASEGT. The CDR3 has 15 amino acids.

This clone was seen just once. The V and J genes are TRBV19 and TRBJ2-1, with D perhaps TRBD1 (7 bases). This CDR3 is built from 15 residues. V was pared by 7 bases and J by 8 bases, with 21 bases between. Looked up from germline, CDR1 is LNHDA and CDR2 is SQIVND (reference sequence). CDR3 DNA: TGTGCCAGTACCGTATGGGCGGGACAGTTGGATGAGCAGTTCTTC. It is translated as CASTVWAGQLDEQFF.

CDR3 protein: CASSQPRQGSSGNTIYF. CDR3 in DNA: TGCGCCAGCAGCCAACCCCGACAGGGTTCCTCTGGAAACACCATATATTTT. The chain is built from TRBV5-1 and TRBJ1-3; 7 nucleotides match TRBD1. The CDR3 spans 17 residues. With V trimmed by 4 bases and J by 0 bases, 10 bases remained unmatched. Germline lookup yields CDR1 SGHRS and CDR2 YFSETQ.

The chain is built from TRBV5-1 and TRBJ2-7, with D possibly TRBD2 on 6 matching bases. Trimming cost V 3 bases and J 0 bases, with 16 bases left between them. This CDR3 comprises 16 residues. In germline, CDR1 is SGHRS, CDR2 YFSETQ. CDR3 protein: CASSSPGLEGSYEQYF. For the CDR3, the DNA is TGCGCCAGCAGCTCCCCGGGCCTGGAGGGCTCCTACGAGCAGTACTTC.

The rearrangement links TRBV30 to TRBJ1-5; tentatively, D is TRBD1 (5 bases). The germline CDR1 and CDR2 sequences are GTSNPN and SVGIG (reference sequence). The CDR3 sequence is 13 residues long. The V end lost 2 bases, the J end lost 6 bases, and 11 bases lay between the germline ends. CDR3 coding DNA: TGTGCCTGGAGTCAGACCGGGGGTCAGCCCCAGCATTTT. This translates into CAWSQTGGQPQHF.

The table lists this clone with a few counts. This chain joins TRBV6-1 and TRBJ1-4; 7 bases fit TRBD1. Germline CDR1 MNHNS, CDR2 SASEGT. The junction had 3 bases not matched to a gene; V was cut back by 8 bases and J by 0 bases. CDR3 length equals 14 residues. The CDR3 spells CASLDRATNEKLFF. CDR3 DNA sequence: TGTGCCAGCCTCGACAGGGCAACTAATGAAAAACTGTTTTTT.

This clone appeared a few times. V gene TRBV5-8 combines with J gene TRBJ1-1; D may be TRBD1 (6 bases). Trimming took off 4 bases at V and 6 bases at J, with 10 bases between the two ends. This CDR3 spans 12 amino acids. The germline V gene has CDR1 SGHTS and CDR2 YDEGEE. The CDR3 is CASSGRGAEAFF. CDR3 nucleotides: TGTGCCAGCAGCGGCAGGGGAGCTGAAGCTTTCTTT.